The TCR beta chain under discussion was sequenced for a study of technical replicates of blood from a handful of donors (dated by TCRdb to about 2017). In the case of this clone: It has no known antigen specificity. Base qualities were left out, and no much larger clone turns up one base away.

Libraries came from the immunoSEQ multiplex PCR assay. TCRdb's version of the immuneACCESS table is confined to in-frame rearrangements and falls short of the full clone set. An unresolved V gene accounts for under half of the shortfall where checked; the remainder is of unknown origin. This sample comprises tens of thousands of clones, approximately 93% of them detected only once. Roughly 0.37% of the sample is in the top ten clones. CDR1 MNHNS and CDR2 SASEGT were looked up in the germline V gene. The CDR3 holds 16 amino acids from the cysteine to the phenylalanine. The sequence is cut down to CDR3 DNA, 48 bases in frame from base 1. Compared with germline, V lacks 4 bases and J lacks 0 bases; bases without a gene match: 6.

Sequenced sample: T cells isolated from PBMCs. This receptor was obtained from a human donor in good health. The rearrangement combines TRBV6-1 with TRBJ1-5; 7 bases in between match TRBD1. The nucleotide sequence reads TGTGCCAGCAGTGCTTACTGGGACAGTAGCAATCAGCCCCAGCATTTT. Translated, it reads CASSAYWDSSNQPQHF.